Listed below are T cell receptor beta chains from one sample, sequenced in a study of T cells after yellow fever vaccination. TCRdb re-called the 5' RACE reads with MiXCR, one entry per CDR3 protein. Of tens of thousands of distinct CDR3 sequences in the sample, roughly 8% are singletons; the top ten hold less than 50%. The sample here was CD8+ T cells sorted from PBMCs, taken on the day of the yellow fever booster vaccination. Receptors originate from a man aged 25 to 40 who received the YFV17D yellow fever vaccine. Both conserved end residues are part of each CDR3. Fields, in order: clone size, J gene, V gene, D gene, CDR3 protein, CDR3 DNA. D genes are given only for firm matches. Size is omitted from some rows. Given values are once, few, many or a class for expanded clones.

clone size: few; J gene: TRBJ2-7; V gene: TRBV7-9; D gene: TRBD2; CDR3 protein: CASRSTSGPPYEQYF; CDR3 DNA: TGTGCCAGCAGGTCAACTAGCGGGCCACCCTACGAGCAGTACTTC
clone size: NA; J gene: TRBJ1-1; V gene: TRBV4-1; D gene: NA; CDR3 protein: CASSQEGISNTEAFF; CDR3 DNA: TGCGCCAGCAGCCAGGAAGGGATTTCGAACACTGAAGCTTTCTTT
clone size: many; J gene: TRBJ2-5; V gene: TRBV7-7; D gene: TRBD2; CDR3 protein: CASSSGLAGQETQYF; CDR3 DNA: TGTGCTAGCAGCTCCGGACTAGCGGGTCAAGAGACCCAGTACTTC
clone size: few; J gene: TRBJ2-1; V gene: TRBV15; D gene: TRBD2; CDR3 protein: CATSRDLAVYNEQFF; CDR3 DNA: TGTGCCACCAGCAGAGATCTAGCGGTATACAATGAGCAGTTCTTC
clone size: few; J gene: TRBJ2-3; V gene: TRBV7-9; D gene: TRBD2; CDR3 protein: CASSSLAGGPMDTQYF; CDR3 DNA: TGTGCCAGCAGCTCCCTAGCGGGAGGGCCTATGGATACGCAGTATTTT
clone size: large; J gene: TRBJ2-1; V gene: TRBV9; D gene: TRBD2; CDR3 protein: CASSEGLAVGEQFF; CDR3 DNA: TGTGCCAGCAGTGAAGGACTAGCGGTAGGAGAGCAGTTCTTC
clone size: NA; J gene: TRBJ2-5; V gene: TRBV28; D gene: NA; CDR3 protein: CASSSLQPTQYF; CDR3 DNA: TGTGCCAGCAGTTCCCTACAGCCGACCCAGTACTTC
clone size: many; J gene: TRBJ2-5; V gene: TRBV29-1; D gene: TRBD1; CDR3 protein: CSVEPGQGLETQYF; CDR3 DNA: TGCAGCGTTGAACCCGGACAGGGGCTTGAGACCCAGTACTTC
clone size: NA; J gene: TRBJ2-1; V gene: TRBV27; D gene: TRBD1; CDR3 protein: CASNLVGQGIYNEQFF; CDR3 DNA: TGTGCCAGCAACCTGGTAGGACAGGGGATTTACAATGAGCAGTTCTTC
clone size: few; J gene: TRBJ1-5; V gene: TRBV15; D gene: NA; CDR3 protein: CATSRDLGVNQPQHF; CDR3 DNA: TGTGCCACCAGCAGAGATCTGGGAGTAAATCAGCCCCAGCATTTT
clone size: few; J gene: TRBJ1-1; V gene: TRBV4-2; D gene: NA; CDR3 protein: CASSHRSEAFF; CDR3 DNA: TGTGCCAGCAGCCACAGATCTGAAGCTTTCTTT
clone size: NA; J gene: TRBJ2-3; V gene: TRBV11-2; D gene: NA; CDR3 protein: CASSSSWVWGTSTDTQYF; CDR3 DNA: TGTGCCAGCAGCTCCTCCTGGGTATGGGGCACTAGCACAGATACGCAGTATTTT
clone size: NA; J gene: TRBJ2-2; V gene: TRBV7-8; D gene: NA; CDR3 protein: CASRLGPGELFF; CDR3 DNA: TGTGCCAGCAGATTAGGTCCCGGGGAGCTGTTTTTT
clone size: NA; J gene: TRBJ2-2; V gene: TRBV7-2; D gene: NA; CDR3 protein: CASSLEAGWSELFF; CDR3 DNA: TGTGCCAGCAGCTTAGAGGCGGGGTGGAGTGAGCTGTTTTTT
clone size: NA; J gene: TRBJ2-7; V gene: TRBV7-8; D gene: TRBD2; CDR3 protein: CASSRTSGRSDEQYF; CDR3 DNA: TGTGCCAGCAGCCGGACTAGCGGGAGGTCCGACGAGCAGTACTTC
clone size: few; J gene: TRBJ2-1; V gene: TRBV11-3; D gene: NA; CDR3 protein: CASSSTGRPYNEQFF; CDR3 DNA: TGTGCCAGCAGCAGCACGGGCAGACCCTACAATGAGCAGTTCTTC
clone size: few; J gene: TRBJ2-2; V gene: TRBV9; D gene: NA; CDR3 protein: CASSSPSSTGELFF; CDR3 DNA: TGTGCCAGCAGTTCACCCTCCAGCACCGGGGAGCTGTTTTTT
clone size: NA; J gene: TRBJ1-5; V gene: TRBV28; D gene: NA; CDR3 protein: CASSFAGRQPQHF; CDR3 DNA: TGTGCCAGCAGTTTCGCAGGACGGCAGCCCCAGCATTTT
clone size: NA; J gene: TRBJ2-2; V gene: TRBV19; D gene: NA; CDR3 protein: CASTLTGIGELFF; CDR3 DNA: TGTGCCAGTACCCTTACAGGGATCGGGGAGCTGTTTTTT
clone size: few; J gene: TRBJ1-5; V gene: TRBV5-5; D gene: NA; CDR3 protein: CASSFDGPYSNQPQHF; CDR3 DNA: TGTGCCAGCAGCTTTGACGGGCCTTATAGCAATCAGCCCCAGCATTTT
clone size: NA; J gene: TRBJ2-1; V gene: TRBV6-1; D gene: TRBD2; CDR3 protein: CASRGLAGDNEQFF; CDR3 DNA: TGTGCCAGCAGGGGACTAGCGGGAGACAATGAGCAGTTCTTC
clone size: few; J gene: TRBJ2-5; V gene: TRBV27; D gene: NA; CDR3 protein: CASSPSRLVETQYF; CDR3 DNA: TGTGCCAGCAGTCCCTCGCGACTAGTGGAGACCCAGTACTTC
clone size: few; J gene: TRBJ2-7; V gene: TRBV7-2; D gene: NA; CDR3 protein: CASSLARVYEQYF; CDR3 DNA: TGTGCCAGCAGCTTAGCGAGGGTCTACGAGCAGTACTTC
clone size: NA; J gene: TRBJ2-1; V gene: TRBV27; D gene: TRBD2; CDR3 protein: CASRRISGRLDEQFF; CDR3 DNA: TGTGCCAGCAGGAGAATAAGCGGGAGATTGGATGAGCAGTTCTTC
clone size: many; J gene: TRBJ2-5; V gene: TRBV10-2; D gene: NA; CDR3 protein: CASSETGVRGETQYF; CDR3 DNA: TGCGCCAGCAGTGAAACCGGGGTTAGGGGAGAGACCCAGTACTTC